These T cell receptor beta chains were read from a single sample in a study of blood T cell repertoires in COVID-19. The assay was immunoSEQ multiplex PCR, and TCRdb's table has in-frame clones only and misses some. The sample holds some 220,000 clones, 80% seen once. What was sequenced was peripheral blood. The receptors were sampled from a woman in her 70s with acute or convalescent COVID-19. CDR3s include the opening cysteine and the closing phenylalanine or tryptophan. Each record gives: D gene, V gene, clone size, J gene, CDR3 protein, CDR3 DNA. The D gene is left open where the match is weak. Part of the rows lack a size; the others show once, few, many or a class for expanded clones.

d_gene: TRBD1
v_gene: TRBV3-1/TRBV3-2
abundance: few
j_gene: TRBJ1-1
CDR3aa: CASSPGGSTEAFF
CDR3nt: TGTGCCAGCAGCCCAGGGGGTAGCACTGAAGCTTTCTTT

d_gene: TRBD2
v_gene: TRBV2
abundance: few
j_gene: TRBJ2-1
CDR3aa: CASTGTSSYNEQFF
CDR3nt: TGTGCCAGCACCGGGACTAGCTCCTACAATGAGCAGTTCTTC

d_gene: -
v_gene: TRBV29-1
abundance: once
j_gene: TRBJ1-3
CDR3aa: CSVASSGNTIYF
CDR3nt: TGCAGCGTGGCCTCCTCTGGAAACACCATATATTTT

d_gene: TRBD2
v_gene: TRBV10-1
abundance: -
j_gene: TRBJ2-2
CDR3aa: CASSDVAGGIDTGELFF
CDR3nt: TGCGCCAGCAGTGACGTTGCGGGGGGGATCGACACCGGGGAGCTGTTTTTT

d_gene: -
v_gene: TRBV20-1
abundance: -
j_gene: TRBJ1-3
CDR3aa: CSASLPRGPISGNTIYF
CDR3nt: TGCAGTGCTAGTCTCCCCAGGGGCCCTATCTCTGGAAACACCATATATTTT

d_gene: TRBD1
v_gene: TRBV19
abundance: -
j_gene: TRBJ1-5
CDR3aa: CASRTGGRNQPQHF
CDR3nt: TGTGCCAGTAGAACAGGGGGAAGAAATCAGCCCCAGCATTTT

d_gene: TRBD2
v_gene: TRBV5-1
abundance: -
j_gene: TRBJ2-2
CDR3aa: CASSPGLAGGPAGELFF
CDR3nt: TGCGCCAGCAGCCCGGGACTAGCGGGGGGGCCTGCCGGGGAGCTGTTTTTT

d_gene: TRBD2
v_gene: TRBV3-1/TRBV3-2
abundance: -
j_gene: TRBJ2-3
CDR3aa: CASSRWSGGAVDTQYF
CDR3nt: TGTGCCAGCAGCCGGTGGAGCGGGGGGGCGGTAGATACGCAGTATTTT

d_gene: -
v_gene: TRBV19
abundance: -
j_gene: TRBJ1-1
CDR3aa: CATRNTEAFF
CDR3nt: TGTGCCACCCGGAACACTGAAGCTTTCTTT

d_gene: TRBD1
v_gene: TRBV10-1
abundance: -
j_gene: TRBJ1-1
CDR3aa: CASSGTGPGTEAFF
CDR3nt: TGCGCCAGCAGTGGGACAGGGCCGGGCACTGAAGCTTTCTTT

d_gene: -
v_gene: TRBV2
abundance: -
j_gene: TRBJ1-1
CDR3aa: CASSVTLNTEAFF
CDR3nt: TGTGCCAGCAGTGTTACACTAAACACTGAAGCTTTCTTT

d_gene: -
v_gene: TRBV2
abundance: few
j_gene: TRBJ1-4
CDR3aa: CASSKDSTTGEKLFF
CDR3nt: TGTGCCAGCAGTAAAGACAGCACAACCGGAGAAAAACTGTTTTTT

d_gene: TRBD1
v_gene: TRBV5-8
abundance: -
j_gene: TRBJ1-2
CDR3aa: CASSLAAGQGDATF
CDR3nt: TGTGCCAGCAGCTTGGCAGCGGGACAGGGTGATGCCACCTTC

d_gene: -
v_gene: TRBV10-3
abundance: -
j_gene: TRBJ2-3
CDR3aa: CAIGEGTQYF
CDR3nt: TGTGCCATCGGAGAGGGTACGCAGTATTTT

d_gene: -
v_gene: TRBV29-1
abundance: few
j_gene: TRBJ1-2
CDR3aa: CSAYHSNYGYTF
CDR3nt: TGCAGCGCGTACCACTCTAACTATGGCTACACCTTC

d_gene: TRBD1
v_gene: TRBV4-3
abundance: -
j_gene: TRBJ1-2
CDR3aa: CASSHGTGGYYGYTF
CDR3nt: TGCGCCAGCAGCCATGGGACAGGGGGCTACTATGGCTACACCTTC

d_gene: TRBD1
v_gene: TRBV9
abundance: few
j_gene: TRBJ1-2
CDR3aa: CASSPTTWTGVGYTF
CDR3nt: TGTGCCAGCAGCCCTACTACCTGGACAGGGGTTGGCTACACCTTC

d_gene: TRBD2
v_gene: TRBV9
abundance: once
j_gene: TRBJ2-3
CDR3aa: CASSASGGAVDTQYF
CDR3nt: TGTGCCAGCAGCGCGAGCGGGGGGGCTGTAGATACGCAGTATTTT

d_gene: TRBD1
v_gene: TRBV6-2/TRBV6-3
abundance: -
j_gene: TRBJ1-2
CDR3aa: CASSPGQEYGYTF
CDR3nt: TGTGCCAGCAGCCCGGGACAGGAATATGGCTACACCTTC

d_gene: -
v_gene: TRBV6-1
abundance: -
j_gene: TRBJ1-5
CDR3aa: CASSEELGNQPQHF
CDR3nt: TGTGCCAGCAGTGAAGAGCTTGGCAATCAGCCCCAGCATTTT

d_gene: TRBD1
v_gene: TRBV2
abundance: few
j_gene: TRBJ2-7
CDR3aa: CASSERTGAYEQYF
CDR3nt: TGTGCCAGCAGTGAAAGGACAGGGGCCTACGAGCAGTACTTC

d_gene: -
v_gene: TRBV9
abundance: -
j_gene: TRBJ1-2
CDR3aa: CASSADQGRGNYGYTF
CDR3nt: TGTGCCAGCAGCGCAGATCAAGGTCGGGGTAACTATGGCTACACCTTC

d_gene: TRBD1
v_gene: TRBV7-9
abundance: -
j_gene: TRBJ2-5
CDR3aa: CASSLGGQRETQYF
CDR3nt: TGTGCCAGCAGCTTAGGGGGACAGAGAGAGACCCAGTACTTC

d_gene: -
v_gene: TRBV2
abundance: -
j_gene: TRBJ2-1
CDR3aa: CASSRALSSYNEQFF
CDR3nt: TGTGCCAGCAGTAGAGCCCTGAGCTCCTACAATGAGCAGTTCTTC

d_gene: -
v_gene: TRBV19
abundance: -
j_gene: TRBJ2-1
CDR3aa: CASSTQTGRWGEQFF
CDR3nt: TGTGCCAGTAGTACCCAGACAGGTCGGTGGGGTGAGCAGTTCTTC

d_gene: TRBD1
v_gene: TRBV6-5
abundance: -
j_gene: TRBJ2-7
CDR3aa: CASRPGQGYEQYF
CDR3nt: TGTGCCAGCAGACCAGGACAGGGGTACGAGCAGTACTTC

d_gene: TRBD1
v_gene: TRBV19
abundance: -
j_gene: TRBJ1-5
CDR3aa: CASSIRQGRVSNQPQHF
CDR3nt: TGTGCCAGTAGTATAAGACAGGGAAGGGTAAGCAATCAGCCCCAGCATTTT

d_gene: -
v_gene: TRBV6-5
abundance: -
j_gene: TRBJ2-7
CDR3aa: CASTLNRAGLYEQYF
CDR3nt: TGTGCCAGCACCTTAAACCGGGCGGGGCTCTACGAGCAGTACTTC

d_gene: -
v_gene: TRBV19
abundance: -
j_gene: TRBJ2-3
CDR3aa: CASQTGLFTDTQYF
CDR3nt: TGTGCCAGCCAAACAGGGCTTTTCACAGATACGCAGTATTTT

d_gene: TRBD1
v_gene: TRBV7-3
abundance: -
j_gene: TRBJ2-3
CDR3aa: CASSLQGQTDTQYF
CDR3nt: TGTGCCAGCAGCCTACAGGGGCAGACAGATACGCAGTATTTT

d_gene: TRBD2
v_gene: TRBV24-1
abundance: -
j_gene: TRBJ2-3
CDR3aa: CATTRGGETDTQYF
CDR3nt: TGTGCCACCACGCGGGGGGGAGAAACAGATACGCAGTATTTT

d_gene: TRBD1
v_gene: TRBV18
abundance: -
j_gene: TRBJ1-2
CDR3aa: CASSPPWDREFYTF
CDR3nt: TGTGCCAGCTCACCACCCTGGGACAGGGAGTTCTACACCTTC

d_gene: TRBD1
v_gene: TRBV11-2
abundance: once
j_gene: TRBJ2-1
CDR3aa: CASSLDRLRDRGDEQFF
CDR3nt: TGTGCCAGCAGCTTAGATCGACTGAGGGACAGGGGCGATGAGCAGTTCTTC

d_gene: TRBD2
v_gene: TRBV6-1
abundance: -
j_gene: TRBJ2-7
CDR3aa: CASSEMIGLAGVEQYF
CDR3nt: TGTGCCAGCAGTGAAATGATCGGACTAGCGGGGGTCGAGCAGTACTTC

d_gene: -
v_gene: TRBV27
abundance: -
j_gene: TRBJ1-5
CDR3aa: CASSLGQGNQPQHF
CDR3nt: TGTGCCAGCAGTTTGGGGCAGGGCAATCAGCCCCAGCATTTT

d_gene: TRBD1
v_gene: TRBV6-5
abundance: -
j_gene: TRBJ2-1
CDR3aa: CASRTGQGFFNEQFF
CDR3nt: TGTGCCAGCAGGACGGGACAGGGGTTTTTCAATGAGCAGTTCTTC

d_gene: TRBD1
v_gene: TRBV2
abundance: -
j_gene: TRBJ2-4
CDR3aa: CASTQQGGTSKNIQYF
CDR3nt: TGTGCCAGCACGCAACAGGGGGGAACTTCCAAAAACATTCAGTACTTC

d_gene: -
v_gene: TRBV15
abundance: few
j_gene: TRBJ2-2
CDR3aa: CATSTSGTSTGELFF
CDR3nt: TGTGCCACCAGCACCTCGGGGACTTCCACCGGGGAGCTGTTTTTT

d_gene: TRBD1
v_gene: TRBV5-4
abundance: -
j_gene: TRBJ2-1
CDR3aa: CASSHEGAREQFF
CDR3nt: TGTGCCAGCAGCCATGAGGGGGCGCGGGAGCAGTTCTTC

d_gene: -
v_gene: TRBV6-1
abundance: few
j_gene: TRBJ1-4
CDR3aa: CASSEARGVGEKLFF
CDR3nt: TGTGCCAGCAGTGAAGCCCGGGGTGTGGGTGAAAAACTGTTTTTT

d_gene: TRBD1
v_gene: TRBV27
abundance: -
j_gene: TRBJ2-7
CDR3aa: CASRSRDSEYF
CDR3nt: TGTGCCAGCAGATCCCGGGACAGTGAGTACTTC

d_gene: TRBD1
v_gene: TRBV24-1
abundance: few
j_gene: TRBJ2-3
CDR3aa: CATSPTGTGILDTQYF
CDR3nt: TGTGCCACCAGTCCTACCGGGACAGGGATATTAGATACGCAGTATTTT

d_gene: TRBD1
v_gene: TRBV5-1
abundance: -
j_gene: TRBJ1-1
CDR3aa: CASSLGTGFTEAFF
CDR3nt: TGCGCCAGCAGCTTGGGGACAGGGTTCACTGAAGCTTTCTTT

d_gene: -
v_gene: TRBV5-6
abundance: once
j_gene: TRBJ2-1
CDR3aa: CASSPPSTAYNEQFF
CDR3nt: TGTGCCAGCAGCCCCCCTAGCACCGCCTACAATGAGCAGTTCTTC

d_gene: -
v_gene: TRBV5-4
abundance: -
j_gene: TRBJ1-2
CDR3aa: CASSLAVGGNYGYTF
CDR3nt: TGTGCCAGCAGCTTGGCCGTTGGGGGGAACTATGGCTACACCTTC

d_gene: -
v_gene: TRBV6-2/TRBV6-3
abundance: few
j_gene: TRBJ2-3
CDR3aa: CASSVDWAGTDTQYF
CDR3nt: TGTGCCAGCAGCGTGGACTGGGCCGGCACAGATACGCAGTATTTT

d_gene: -
v_gene: TRBV6-6
abundance: -
j_gene: TRBJ2-7
CDR3aa: CASSRGTADYEQYF
CDR3nt: TGTGCCAGCAGCCGCGGGACAGCCGACTACGAGCAGTACTTC

d_gene: -
v_gene: TRBV5-8
abundance: -
j_gene: TRBJ2-3
CDR3aa: CASSLVGRTSTDTQYF
CDR3nt: TGTGCCAGCAGCTTGGTGGGCAGAACTAGCACAGATACGCAGTATTTT

d_gene: -
v_gene: TRBV4-1
abundance: -
j_gene: TRBJ2-5
CDR3aa: CASSQDSQGPQETQYF
CDR3nt: TGCGCCAGCAGCCAAGATTCACAGGGTCCCCAAGAGACCCAGTACTTC

d_gene: TRBD1
v_gene: TRBV18
abundance: -
j_gene: TRBJ2-1
CDR3aa: CASSPTGGSYNEQFF
CDR3nt: TGTGCCAGCTCACCAACAGGGGGCTCCTACAATGAGCAGTTCTTC

d_gene: -
v_gene: TRBV7-2
abundance: few
j_gene: TRBJ2-5
CDR3aa: CASSDRGALETQYF
CDR3nt: TGTGCCAGCAGTGACCGGGGGGCCCTAGAGACCCAGTACTTC

d_gene: TRBD1
v_gene: TRBV6-4
abundance: -
j_gene: TRBJ2-6
CDR3aa: CASSAGTGGSGANVLTF
CDR3nt: TGTGCCAGCAGCGCCGGGACAGGGGGATCAGGGGCCAACGTCCTGACTTTC

d_gene: -
v_gene: TRBV28
abundance: -
j_gene: TRBJ1-1
CDR3aa: CATQGNTEAFF
CDR3nt: TGTGCCACCCAGGGGAACACTGAAGCTTTCTTT

d_gene: -
v_gene: TRBV30
abundance: -
j_gene: TRBJ1-5
CDR3aa: CAWSPGWSQPQHF
CDR3nt: TGTGCCTGGAGTCCGGGATGGAGTCAGCCCCAGCATTTT

d_gene: TRBD1
v_gene: TRBV11-2
abundance: -
j_gene: TRBJ1-1
CDR3aa: CASSFPLVPETGNETEAFF
CDR3nt: TGTGCCAGCAGCTTCCCCTTGGTCCCCGAGACAGGGAATGAGACTGAAGCTTTCTTT

d_gene: TRBD2
v_gene: TRBV10-1
abundance: many
j_gene: TRBJ2-7
CDR3aa: CASSPGGAGSNEQYF
CDR3nt: TGCGCCAGCTCGCCCGGGGGGGCCGGGAGCAACGAGCAGTACTTC

d_gene: -
v_gene: TRBV18
abundance: once
j_gene: TRBJ2-7
CDR3aa: CASSPDFITRVTLYEQYF
CDR3nt: TGTGCCAGCTCACCAGATTTCATTACCAGGGTAACCCTATACGAGCAGTACTTC

d_gene: TRBD1
v_gene: TRBV25-1
abundance: few
j_gene: TRBJ2-1
CDR3aa: CASSESRQGLQRNEQFF
CDR3nt: TGTGCCAGCAGTGAATCCCGACAGGGCCTGCAGCGGAATGAGCAGTTCTTC